This is a list of T cell receptor beta chains from one sample in a study of PD-L1 blockade in urothelial cancer. Clones were read by immunoSEQ multiplex PCR, and TCRdb kept only the in-frame ones, dropping some. The sample carries roughly 40,000 clones, about 90% recorded once. The source was PBMCs, collected around atezolizumab (anti-PD-L1) treatment. Every receptor here comes from a man between 65 and 85 years old with urothelial cancer. Each CDR3 is given with its conserved first and last residue. Each record gives: D gene, clone size, J gene, V gene, CDR3 DNA, CDR3 protein. The D gene is left open where the match is weak. Clone size is stated in some rows and not others, as once, few, many or a class when expanded.

d_gene: -; abundance: -; j_gene: TRBJ2-1; v_gene: TRBV2; CDR3nt: TGTGCCAGCAGTGTACGGACTGGAGGCAATGAGCAGTTCTTC; CDR3aa: CASSVRTGGNEQFF
d_gene: -; abundance: -; j_gene: TRBJ1-1; v_gene: TRBV6-1; CDR3nt: TGTGCCAGCACCTCCCAAGAGGGAGGGATGGCTTTCTTT; CDR3aa: CASTSQEGGMAFF
d_gene: TRBD2; abundance: -; j_gene: TRBJ2-3; v_gene: TRBV18; CDR3nt: TGTGCCAGCTCACCACAATACCAGGGCGGGAGCTTCTCCCGGGGGGATACGCAGTATTTT; CDR3aa: CASSPQYQGGSFSRGDTQYF
d_gene: -; abundance: -; j_gene: TRBJ2-5; v_gene: TRBV10-3; CDR3nt: TGTGCCATCAGTGACGGCAGGGGTGCGGAGACCCAGTACTTC; CDR3aa: CAISDGRGAETQYF
d_gene: TRBD1; abundance: -; j_gene: TRBJ2-1; v_gene: TRBV28; CDR3nt: TGTGCCAGCAGTCAACTTGGACAGGGAACCTACAATGAGCAGTTCTTC; CDR3aa: CASSQLGQGTYNEQFF
d_gene: -; abundance: -; j_gene: TRBJ1-2; v_gene: TRBV27; CDR3nt: TGTGCCAGCAGTTTATCCCGGGACATTGGGGGCTACACCTTC; CDR3aa: CASSLSRDIGGYTF
d_gene: -; abundance: -; j_gene: TRBJ2-2; v_gene: TRBV2; CDR3nt: TGTGCCAGCGGGAGGTCGAACACCGGGGAGCTGTTTTTT; CDR3aa: CASGRSNTGELFF
d_gene: -; abundance: few; j_gene: TRBJ1-1; v_gene: TRBV11-2; CDR3nt: TGTGCCAGCAGTCAACAGGGAAACACTGAAGCTTTCTTT; CDR3aa: CASSQQGNTEAFF
d_gene: -; abundance: -; j_gene: TRBJ1-5; v_gene: TRBV20-1; CDR3nt: TGCAGTGTCGGAGGGCGGCAGCCCCAGCATTTT; CDR3aa: CSVGGRQPQHF
d_gene: -; abundance: -; j_gene: TRBJ2-7; v_gene: TRBV19; CDR3nt: TGTGCCAGTAGTATATCGTACGGGAAAACCTACGAGCAGTACTTC; CDR3aa: CASSISYGKTYEQYF
d_gene: TRBD2; abundance: -; j_gene: TRBJ2-1; v_gene: TRBV5-1; CDR3nt: TGCGCCAGCAGCATCCGACTAGCGGGGAGGGTTTACAATGAGCAGTTCTTC; CDR3aa: CASSIRLAGRVYNEQFF
d_gene: TRBD2; abundance: -; j_gene: TRBJ2-7; v_gene: TRBV9; CDR3nt: TGTGCCAGCAGCGAGGGACTAGCGGGAGGGCCTAGCCCCTACGAGCAGTACTTC; CDR3aa: CASSEGLAGGPSPYEQYF
d_gene: -; abundance: -; j_gene: TRBJ2-3; v_gene: TRBV5-1; CDR3nt: TGCGCCAGCAGCTTGGAAGGGGATTGGAGGGCAGATACGCAGTATTTT; CDR3aa: CASSLEGDWRADTQYF
d_gene: -; abundance: -; j_gene: TRBJ2-1; v_gene: TRBV21-1; CDR3nt: TGTGCCAGCAGCAAAGTGGGGACTAGCGGGAGGGTTAGCTCCTACAATGAGCAGTTCTTC; CDR3aa: CASSKVGTSGRVSSYNEQFF
d_gene: TRBD2; abundance: -; j_gene: TRBJ2-7; v_gene: TRBV6-5; CDR3nt: TGTGCCAGCAGTACCGGACTAGTTCCGCAGTACTTC; CDR3aa: CASSTGLVPQYF
d_gene: -; abundance: -; j_gene: TRBJ2-1; v_gene: TRBV5-1; CDR3nt: TGCGCCAGCAGCTTGGGGCTAGCGAGAGCGGGCAATGAGCAGTTCTTC; CDR3aa: CASSLGLARAGNEQFF
d_gene: -; abundance: -; j_gene: TRBJ1-2; v_gene: TRBV19; CDR3nt: TGTGCCAGTAGTATTAGAGGGAACTATGGCTACACCTTC; CDR3aa: CASSIRGNYGYTF
d_gene: -; abundance: -; j_gene: TRBJ2-1; v_gene: TRBV6-6; CDR3nt: TGTGCCAGCAGTGCCGGAGAACAGGCTCACAATGAGCAGTTCTTC; CDR3aa: CASSAGEQAHNEQFF
d_gene: TRBD1; abundance: -; j_gene: TRBJ2-7; v_gene: TRBV11-2; CDR3nt: TGTGCCAGCAGCTCCCCGAGGACAGGCAAGGACGAGCAGTACTTC; CDR3aa: CASSSPRTGKDEQYF
d_gene: TRBD2; abundance: -; j_gene: TRBJ2-1; v_gene: TRBV5-1; CDR3nt: TGCGCCAGCAGTGGGCTAGCGGGAGTTGGGATGGGCAATGAGCAGTTCTTC; CDR3aa: CASSGLAGVGMGNEQFF
d_gene: -; abundance: once; j_gene: TRBJ1-1; v_gene: TRBV7-3; CDR3nt: TGTGCCAGCAGCCCTCACACAGGTAACACTGAAGCTTTCTTT; CDR3aa: CASSPHTGNTEAFF
d_gene: TRBD2; abundance: -; j_gene: TRBJ2-1; v_gene: TRBV7-6; CDR3nt: TGTGCCAGCAGCTTAGTGACTAGCGGGAGCAAGCAGTTCTTC; CDR3aa: CASSLVTSGSKQFF
d_gene: TRBD1; abundance: once; j_gene: TRBJ2-7; v_gene: TRBV7-9; CDR3nt: TGTGCCAGCAGCCCCCGGGACAGGGTCTACGAGCAGTACTTC; CDR3aa: CASSPRDRVYEQYF
d_gene: -; abundance: -; j_gene: TRBJ2-3; v_gene: TRBV27; CDR3nt: TGTGCCAGCAGTCTCGGGGTCTCGGGACTTAAGCAGTATTTT; CDR3aa: CASSLGVSGLKQYF
d_gene: -; abundance: -; j_gene: TRBJ2-5; v_gene: TRBV7-6; CDR3nt: TGTGCCAGCAGCTTAGGGGCTAGCGTAATTCAAGAGACCCAGTACTTC; CDR3aa: CASSLGASVIQETQYF
d_gene: -; abundance: -; j_gene: TRBJ2-1; v_gene: TRBV5-6; CDR3nt: TGTGCCAGCAGCTTGGGGGGCGCGATCTCCTACAATGAGCAGTTCTTC; CDR3aa: CASSLGGAISYNEQFF
d_gene: TRBD2; abundance: -; j_gene: TRBJ2-7; v_gene: TRBV18; CDR3nt: TGTGCCAGCTCACCGGCGACTAGCGGGCTCTACGAGCAGTACTTC; CDR3aa: CASSPATSGLYEQYF
d_gene: TRBD2; abundance: -; j_gene: TRBJ2-3; v_gene: TRBV6-6; CDR3nt: TGTGCCAGCACCCGGGACTACCGAGTTTCTGATACGCAGTATTTT; CDR3aa: CASTRDYRVSDTQYF
d_gene: TRBD2; abundance: -; j_gene: TRBJ2-2; v_gene: TRBV5-1; CDR3nt: TGCGCCAGCAGCCCTGGGACTAGCGGGATCACCGGGGAGCTGTTTTTT; CDR3aa: CASSPGTSGITGELFF
d_gene: TRBD2; abundance: -; j_gene: TRBJ2-5; v_gene: TRBV5-1; CDR3nt: TGCGCCAGCAGCCTAATGCCGGGACTAGCGGGACAAGAGACCCAGTACTTC; CDR3aa: CASSLMPGLAGQETQYF
d_gene: -; abundance: -; j_gene: TRBJ1-1; v_gene: TRBV27; CDR3nt: TGTGCCAGCAGTTTATGGGGCAGGGTAGGGGCTGAAGCTTTCTTT; CDR3aa: CASSLWGRVGAEAFF
d_gene: TRBD1; abundance: -; j_gene: TRBJ2-1; v_gene: TRBV27; CDR3nt: TGTGCCAGCAGTTTAATGGCAGGGGGCTACAATGAGCAGTTCTTC; CDR3aa: CASSLMAGGYNEQFF
d_gene: -; abundance: -; j_gene: TRBJ1-1; v_gene: TRBV7-3; CDR3nt: TGTGCCAGCAGCTTATACGGAGGGGCGAGTACTGAAGCTTTCTTT; CDR3aa: CASSLYGGASTEAFF
d_gene: TRBD1; abundance: once; j_gene: TRBJ1-3; v_gene: TRBV5-4; CDR3nt: TGTGCCAGCAGCCCCGGACAGGGGGGAAACACCATATATTTT; CDR3aa: CASSPGQGGNTIYF
d_gene: -; abundance: -; j_gene: TRBJ2-6; v_gene: TRBV2; CDR3nt: TGTGCCAGCAGTGCCGGTTGGGGGATGGAGGGTTCTGGGGCCAACGTCCTGACTTTC; CDR3aa: CASSAGWGMEGSGANVLTF
d_gene: TRBD2; abundance: -; j_gene: TRBJ2-7; v_gene: TRBV4-2; CDR3nt: TGTGCCAGCAGCCATGAACTAGCGGGAGCGGTCTACGAGCAGTACTTC; CDR3aa: CASSHELAGAVYEQYF
d_gene: TRBD1; abundance: once; j_gene: TRBJ2-1; v_gene: TRBV29-1; CDR3nt: TGCAGCGTCAGACAGGGGGGGGACAATGAGCAGTTCTTC; CDR3aa: CSVRQGGDNEQFF
d_gene: -; abundance: once; j_gene: TRBJ2-1; v_gene: TRBV5-6; CDR3nt: TGTGCCAGCAGCTTCCGCTATACTAGCAGCAATGAGCAGTTCTTC; CDR3aa: CASSFRYTSSNEQFF
d_gene: TRBD2; abundance: -; j_gene: TRBJ2-3; v_gene: TRBV29-1; CDR3nt: TGCAGCGTTGATTCTAGCGGGAGCACAGATACGCAGTATTTT; CDR3aa: CSVDSSGSTDTQYF
d_gene: TRBD1; abundance: -; j_gene: TRBJ1-3; v_gene: TRBV6-5; CDR3nt: TGTGCCAGCGTCCGGGACAGCGGAAACACCATATATTTT; CDR3aa: CASVRDSGNTIYF
d_gene: TRBD1; abundance: -; j_gene: TRBJ2-3; v_gene: TRBV5-1; CDR3nt: TGCGCCAGCTACCGGGACAGGGTTGCAGATACGCAGTATTTT; CDR3aa: CASYRDRVADTQYF
d_gene: TRBD1; abundance: -; j_gene: TRBJ1-1; v_gene: TRBV15; CDR3nt: TGTGCCACCAGCCGTCAGACAGGGGAAACTGAAGCTTTCTTT; CDR3aa: CATSRQTGETEAFF
d_gene: TRBD1; abundance: -; j_gene: TRBJ1-4; v_gene: TRBV5-1; CDR3nt: TGCGCCAGCAGCCAACCCCCGGGACAGGGTGGTGAAAAACTGTTTTTT; CDR3aa: CASSQPPGQGGEKLFF